Listed here are 3 T cell receptor beta chains from one sample, sequenced in a study of blood T cell repertoires in COVID-19. Profiling relied on immunoSEQ multiplex PCR, and the TCRdb table lists in-frame clones only, not all of them. Found here are some 250,000 clones, 88% of them singletons; the top ten hold about 0.65%. Sequenced input: peripheral blood. All receptors derive from a human donor in a cohort sampled during active COVID-19.

This sequence joins TRBV30 and TRBJ2-7; D unclear. CDR1 and CDR2 (germline): GTSNPN, SVGIG (reference sequence). The CDR3 sequence is 12 residues long. V was shortened by 3 bases and J by 7 bases, with 13 bases between the two germline ends. CDR3 region: CAWSPLSGEQYF. The CDR3, as DNA: TGTGCCTGGAGCCCGCTCTCGGGTGAGCAGTACTTC.

The chain employs TRBV5-4 and TRBJ1-2, with 8 bases identical to TRBD1. The J segment lost 8 bases and the V segment lost 4 bases, leaving 10 bases of the junction unmatched. Per germline, CDR1 SGHNT and CDR2 YYREEE (reference sequence). The CDR3 extends over 14 amino acids. CDR3 loop: CASSIRTGPEGYTF. The CDR3, as DNA: TGTGCCAGCAGCATCCGGACAGGGCCTGAGGGCTACACCTTC.

The J gene is TRBJ2-1, the V gene TRBV10-3; 7 bases fit TRBD1. Germline loops: CDR1 ENHRY, CDR2 SYGVKD. The CDR3 has 16 residues. Trimming took 6 bases from V and 0 from J; bases not matched to a gene: 8. The CDR3 loop reads CAISRDSLSSYNEQFF. The CDR3 DNA sequence: TGTGCCATCAGCCGGGACAGCCTAAGCTCCTACAATGAGCAGTTCTTC.